A selection of T cell receptor beta chains follows, all from one sample in a study of cytomegalovirus exposure and HLA in healthy donors. Profiling relied on immunoSEQ multiplex PCR, and the TCRdb table lists in-frame clones only, not all of them. This table holds tens of thousands of clones, about 66% found once. The specimen sequenced was PBMCs. Source of these receptors: a man in his fifties or sixties in good health and CMV-seropositive. Both conserved end residues are part of each CDR3. A D gene is named only where the DNA matches it firmly. Some rows mark clone size as missing; the rest say once, few, many or name a class of expanded clone.

TRBD1	-	TRBJ1-2	TRBV5-4	15	CASSSRRTGFDGYTF	TGTGCCAGCAGCTCCCGCCGGACAGGGTTCGATGGCTACACCTTC
-	-	TRBJ1-1	TRBV7-2	14	CASSLAMEGTEAFF	TGTGCCAGCAGCTTAGCGATGGAGGGCACTGAAGCTTTCTTT
-	once	TRBJ2-5	TRBV4-1	12	CASSLDFQEQYF	TGCGCCAGCAGCCTGGACTTCCAAGAGCAGTACTTC
TRBD2	few	TRBJ2-2	TRBV9	13	CASSATSAGELFF	TGTGCCAGCAGCGCGACTAGCGCCGGGGAGCTGTTTTTT
-	-	TRBJ2-2	TRBV2	15	CASSARGSNTGELFF	TGTGCCAGCAGTGCCCGGGGGTCGAACACCGGGGAGCTGTTTTTT
TRBD1	few	TRBJ2-1	TRBV7-7	15	CASSQATGGFYEQFF	TGTGCCAGCAGTCAGGCCACAGGGGGGTTCTATGAGCAGTTCTTC
TRBD1	-	TRBJ2-2	TRBV2	14	CASRDRGFTGELFF	TGTGCCAGCCGGGACAGGGGCTTCACCGGGGAGCTGTTTTTT
-	-	TRBJ1-2	TRBV11-3	12	CASSHPGYGYTF	TGTGCCAGCAGTCACCCAGGGTATGGCTACACCTTC
TRBD1	-	TRBJ1-2	TRBV29-1	15	CSVVQGATIFYGYTF	TGCAGCGTTGTGCAGGGGGCCACCATCTTTTATGGCTACACCTTC
-	-	TRBJ2-1	TRBV18	15	CASSRGQSSYNEQFF	TGTGCCAGCTCAAGGGGACAAAGCTCCTACAATGAGCAGTTCTTC
-	-	TRBJ1-1	TRBV7-3	15	CASSPPGLTNTEAFF	TGTGCCAGCAGCCCACCGGGACTGACGAACACTGAAGCTTTCTTT
-	-	TRBJ2-5	TRBV7-9	13	CASSLVSGETQYF	TGTGCCAGCAGCTTAGTATCCGGAGAGACCCAGTACTTC
-	once	TRBJ2-5	TRBV18	13	CASSPNFQETQYF	TGTGCCAGCTCACCGAACTTCCAAGAGACCCAGTACTTC
-	-	TRBJ2-4	TRBV2	15	CASRLQDSISSVQYF	TGTGCCAGCAGATTACAGGACAGCATATCGTCGGTTCAGTACTTC
TRBD2	-	TRBJ2-3	TRBV27	14	CASSILAGRHTQYF	TGTGCCAGCAGTATTCTAGCGGGGCGGCATACGCAGTATTTT
-	-	TRBJ2-7	TRBV7-2	14	CASRPGDGGYEQYF	TGTGCCAGCAGACCAGGGGATGGCGGCTACGAGCAGTACTTC
-	-	TRBJ2-1	TRBV7-9	12	CASSREVDEQFF	TGTGCCAGCAGCCGAGAGGTGGATGAGCAGTTCTTC
TRBD1	few	TRBJ2-1	TRBV30	15	CASKTGFLPYNEQFF	TGTGCCTCCAAGACAGGGTTCCTACCCTACAATGAGCAGTTCTTC
-	-	TRBJ1-5	TRBV28	17	CASSSQLQGAGNQPQHF	TGTGCCAGCAGTTCTCAACTACAGGGCGCGGGCAATCAGCCCCAGCATTTT
TRBD1	-	TRBJ1-2	TRBV28	15	CASRRAGTVNYGYTF	TGTGCCAGCAGACGCGCTGGGACAGTCAACTATGGCTACACCTTC
TRBD1	-	TRBJ1-1	TRBV7-8	15	CASKEQGRRRTEAFF	TGTGCCAGCAAAGAACAGGGGCGACGGAGGACTGAAGCTTTCTTT
-	-	TRBJ2-2	TRBV5-4	15	CASSREQGNTGELFF	TGTGCCAGCAGCCGGGAACAAGGAAACACCGGGGAGCTGTTTTTT
TRBD1	-	TRBJ2-7	TRBV7-9	14	CASSYRQGAGEQYF	TGTGCCAGCAGCTACCGACAGGGGGCAGGCGAGCAGTACTTC